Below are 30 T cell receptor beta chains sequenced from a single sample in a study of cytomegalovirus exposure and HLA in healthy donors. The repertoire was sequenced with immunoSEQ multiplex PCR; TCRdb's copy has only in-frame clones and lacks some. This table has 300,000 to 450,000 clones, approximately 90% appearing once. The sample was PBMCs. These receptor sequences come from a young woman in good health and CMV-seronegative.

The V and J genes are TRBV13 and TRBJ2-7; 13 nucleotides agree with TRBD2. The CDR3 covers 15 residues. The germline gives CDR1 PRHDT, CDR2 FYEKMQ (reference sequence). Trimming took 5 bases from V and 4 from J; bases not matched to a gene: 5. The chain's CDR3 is CASSERTSGRYEQYF. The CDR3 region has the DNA TGTGCCAGCAGCGAACGGACTAGCGGGAGATACGAGCAGTACTTC.

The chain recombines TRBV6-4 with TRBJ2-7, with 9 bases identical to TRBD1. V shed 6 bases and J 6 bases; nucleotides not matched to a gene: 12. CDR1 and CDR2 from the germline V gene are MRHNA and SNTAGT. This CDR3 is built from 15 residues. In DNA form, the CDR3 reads TGTGCCAGCAGGGACAAACCGGGACAGGGAGGCGAGCAGTACTTC. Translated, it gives CASRDKPGQGGEQYF.

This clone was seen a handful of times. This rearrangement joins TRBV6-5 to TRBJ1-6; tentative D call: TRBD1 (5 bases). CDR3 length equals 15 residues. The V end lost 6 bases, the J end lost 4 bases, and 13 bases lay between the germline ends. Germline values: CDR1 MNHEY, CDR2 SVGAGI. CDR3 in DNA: TGTGCCAGCAGCTCCCACGGGGGTTATAATTCACCCCTCCACTTT. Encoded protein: CASSSHGGYNSPLHF.

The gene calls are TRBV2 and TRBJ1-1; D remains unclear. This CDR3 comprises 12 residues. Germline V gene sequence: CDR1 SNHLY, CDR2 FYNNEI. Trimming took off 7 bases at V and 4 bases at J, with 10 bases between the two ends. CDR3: CASNEGSTEAFF. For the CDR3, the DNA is TGTGCCAGCAACGAGGGAAGCACTGAAGCTTTCTTT.

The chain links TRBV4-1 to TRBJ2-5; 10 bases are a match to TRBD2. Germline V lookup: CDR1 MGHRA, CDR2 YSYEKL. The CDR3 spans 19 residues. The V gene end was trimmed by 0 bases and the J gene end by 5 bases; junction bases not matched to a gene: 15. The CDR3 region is CASSQDPGLAGDVGETQYF. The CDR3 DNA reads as TGCGCCAGCAGCCAAGATCCGGGGCTAGCGGGAGATGTTGGGGAGACCCAGTACTTC.

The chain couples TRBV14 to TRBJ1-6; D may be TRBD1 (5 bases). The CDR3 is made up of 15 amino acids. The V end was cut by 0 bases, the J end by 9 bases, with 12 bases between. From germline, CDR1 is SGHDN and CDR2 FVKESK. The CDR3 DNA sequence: TGTGCCAGCAGCCAAGACAAGGGGATGATTTCACCCCTCCACTTT. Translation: CASSQDKGMISPLHF.

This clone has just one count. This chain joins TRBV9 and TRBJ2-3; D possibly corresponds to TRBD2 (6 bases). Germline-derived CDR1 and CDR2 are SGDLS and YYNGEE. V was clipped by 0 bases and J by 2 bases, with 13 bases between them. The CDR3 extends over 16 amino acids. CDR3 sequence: CASSVVSGRNTDTQYF. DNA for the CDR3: TGTGCCAGCAGCGTAGTTAGCGGTCGTAACACAGATACGCAGTATTTT.

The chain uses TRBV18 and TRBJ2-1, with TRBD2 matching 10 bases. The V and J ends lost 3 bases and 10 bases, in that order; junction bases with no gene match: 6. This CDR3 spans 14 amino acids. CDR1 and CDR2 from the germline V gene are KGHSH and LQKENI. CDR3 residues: CASSPKAGGQEQFF. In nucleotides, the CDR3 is TGTGCCAGCTCACCGAAAGCGGGGGGGCAAGAGCAGTTCTTC. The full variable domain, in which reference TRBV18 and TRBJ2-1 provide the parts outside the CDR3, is NAGVMQNPRHLVRRRGQEARLRCSPMKGHSHVYWYRQLPEEGLKFMVYLQKENIIDESGMPKERFSAEFPKEGPSILRIQQVVRGDSAAYFCASSPKAGGQEQFFGPGTRLTVL.

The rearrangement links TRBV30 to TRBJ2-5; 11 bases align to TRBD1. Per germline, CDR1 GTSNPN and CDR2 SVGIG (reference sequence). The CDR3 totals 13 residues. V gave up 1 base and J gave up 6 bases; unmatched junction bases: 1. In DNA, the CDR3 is TGTGCCTGGAGTGGGACAGGGGGCCAGACCCAGTACTTC. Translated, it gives CAWSGTGGQTQYF.

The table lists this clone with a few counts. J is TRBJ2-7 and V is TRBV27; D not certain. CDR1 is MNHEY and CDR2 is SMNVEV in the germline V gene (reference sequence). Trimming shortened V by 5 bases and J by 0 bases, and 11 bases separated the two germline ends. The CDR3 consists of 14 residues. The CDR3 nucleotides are TGTGCCAGCAGTGGCCTAGGTAGCTCCTACGAGCAGTACTTC. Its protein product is CASSGLGSSYEQYF.

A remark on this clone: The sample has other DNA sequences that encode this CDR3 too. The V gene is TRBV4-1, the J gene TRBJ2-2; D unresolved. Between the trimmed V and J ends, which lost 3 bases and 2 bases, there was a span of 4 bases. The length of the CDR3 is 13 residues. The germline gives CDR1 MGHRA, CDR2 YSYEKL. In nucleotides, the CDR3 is TGCGCCAGCAGCCAGCGAAACACCGGGGAGCTGTTTTTT. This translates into CASSQRNTGELFF.

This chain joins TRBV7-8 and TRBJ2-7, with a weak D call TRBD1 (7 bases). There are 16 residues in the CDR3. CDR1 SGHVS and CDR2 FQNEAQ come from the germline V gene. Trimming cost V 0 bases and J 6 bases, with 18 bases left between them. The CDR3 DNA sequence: TGTGCCAGCAGCTTAGCTGGTATGCAGGGGGGAGGCGAGCAGTACTTC. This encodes CASSLAGMQGGGEQYF.

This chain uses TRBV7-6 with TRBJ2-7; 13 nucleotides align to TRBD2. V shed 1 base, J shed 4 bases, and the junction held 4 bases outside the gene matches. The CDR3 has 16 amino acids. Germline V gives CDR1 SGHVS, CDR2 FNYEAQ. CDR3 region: CASSLGTSGSGYEQYF. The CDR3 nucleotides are TGTGCCAGCAGCTTAGGGACTAGCGGGAGTGGTTACGAGCAGTACTTC.

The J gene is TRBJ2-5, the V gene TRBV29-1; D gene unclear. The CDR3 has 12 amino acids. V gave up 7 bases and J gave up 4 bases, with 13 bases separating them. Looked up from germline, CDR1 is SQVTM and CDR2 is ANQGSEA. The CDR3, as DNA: TGCAGCGCCCTCTCGGGTGGAGAGACCCAGTACTTC. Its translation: CSALSGGETQYF.

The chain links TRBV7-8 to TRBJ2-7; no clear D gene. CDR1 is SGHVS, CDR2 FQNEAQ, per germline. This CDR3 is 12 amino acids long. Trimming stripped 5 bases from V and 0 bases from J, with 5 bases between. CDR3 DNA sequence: TGTGCCAGCAGCCCGAGCTCCTACGAGCAGTACTTC. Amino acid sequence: CASSPSSYEQYF.

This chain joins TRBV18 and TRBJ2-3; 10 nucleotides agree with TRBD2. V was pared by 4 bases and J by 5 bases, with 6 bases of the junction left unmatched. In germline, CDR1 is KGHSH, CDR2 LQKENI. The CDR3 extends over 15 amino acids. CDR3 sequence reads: CASSRPGTSEDTQYF. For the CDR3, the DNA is TGTGCCAGCTCACGCCCCGGGACTAGCGAAGATACGCAGTATTTT. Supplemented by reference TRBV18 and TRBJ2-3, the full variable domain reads NAGVMQNPRHLVRRRGQEARLRCSPMKGHSHVYWYRQLPEEGLKFMVYLQKENIIDESGMPKERFSAEFPKEGPSILRIQQVVRGDSAAYFCASSRPGTSEDTQYFGPGTRLTVL.

CDR3 coding DNA: TGTGCCAGCAGCGTAGAAGGTAGCGGGTATTCGCAGGTTACGCAGTATTTT. Residues: CASSVEGSGYSQVTQYF. This rearrangement joins TRBV9 to TRBJ2-3; TRBD2 agrees at 7 bases. The CDR3 contains 17 residues. Looked up from germline, CDR1 is SGDLS and CDR2 is YYNGEE. The junction had 15 bases not matched to a gene; V was cut back by 0 bases and J by 8 bases.

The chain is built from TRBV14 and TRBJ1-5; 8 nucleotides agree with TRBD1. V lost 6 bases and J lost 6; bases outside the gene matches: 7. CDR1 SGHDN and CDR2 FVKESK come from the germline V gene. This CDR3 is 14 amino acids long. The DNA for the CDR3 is TGTGCCAGCAGTCCAGGGGGCGCGGGTCAGCCCCAGCATTTT. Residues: CASSPGGAGQPQHF.

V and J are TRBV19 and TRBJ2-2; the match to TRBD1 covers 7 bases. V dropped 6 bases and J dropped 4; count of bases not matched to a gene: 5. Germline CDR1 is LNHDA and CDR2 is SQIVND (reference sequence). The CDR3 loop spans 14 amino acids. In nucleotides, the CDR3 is TGTGCCAGTAGCGGGACAGAGCGCACCGGGGAGCTGTTTTTT. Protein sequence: CASSGTERTGELFF.

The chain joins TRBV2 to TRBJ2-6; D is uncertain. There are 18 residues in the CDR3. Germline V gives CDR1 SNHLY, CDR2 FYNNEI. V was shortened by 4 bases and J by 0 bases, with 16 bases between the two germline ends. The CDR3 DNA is TGTGCCAGCAGTGCTAGTCGTGCCAAACTCTCTGGGGCCAACGTCCTGACTTTC. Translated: CASSASRAKLSGANVLTF.

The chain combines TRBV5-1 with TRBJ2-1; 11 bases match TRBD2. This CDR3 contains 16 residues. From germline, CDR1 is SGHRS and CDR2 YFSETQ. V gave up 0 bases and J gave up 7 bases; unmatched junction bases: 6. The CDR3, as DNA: TGCGCCAGCAGCTTGGATATCGCTAGCGGGAGGAATGAGCAGTTCTTC. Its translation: CASSLDIASGRNEQFF. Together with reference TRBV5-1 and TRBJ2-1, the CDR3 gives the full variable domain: KAGVTQTPRYLIKTRGQQVTLSCSPISGHRSVSWYQQTPGQGLQFLFEYFSETQRNKGNFPGRFSGRQFSNSRSEMNVSTLELGDSALYLCASSLDIASGRNEQFFGPGTRLTVL.

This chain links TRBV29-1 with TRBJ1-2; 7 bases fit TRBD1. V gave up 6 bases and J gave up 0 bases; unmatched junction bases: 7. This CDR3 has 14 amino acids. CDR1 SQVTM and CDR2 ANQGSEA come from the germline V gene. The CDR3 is CSVPQGITNYGYTF. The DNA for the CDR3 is TGCAGCGTCCCACAGGGGATCACTAACTATGGCTACACCTTC.

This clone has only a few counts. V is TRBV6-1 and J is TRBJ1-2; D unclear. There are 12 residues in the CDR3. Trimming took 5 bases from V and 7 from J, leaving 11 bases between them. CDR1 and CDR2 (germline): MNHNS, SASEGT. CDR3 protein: CASSPNLRGYTF. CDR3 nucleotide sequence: TGTGCCAGCAGTCCCAATCTACGTGGCTACACCTTC.

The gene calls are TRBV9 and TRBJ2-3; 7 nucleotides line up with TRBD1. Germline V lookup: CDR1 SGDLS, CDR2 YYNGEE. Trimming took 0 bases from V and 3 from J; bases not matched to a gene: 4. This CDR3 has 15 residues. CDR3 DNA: TGTGCCAGCAGCGTAGGGACAGGCCTAACAGATACGCAGTATTTT. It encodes CASSVGTGLTDTQYF. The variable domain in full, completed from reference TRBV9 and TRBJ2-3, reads DSGVTQTPKHLITATGQRVTLRCSPRSGDLSVYWYQQSLDQGLQFLIQYYNGEERAKGNILERFSAQQFPDLHSELNLSSLELGDSALYFCASSVGTGLTDTQYFGPGTRLTVL.

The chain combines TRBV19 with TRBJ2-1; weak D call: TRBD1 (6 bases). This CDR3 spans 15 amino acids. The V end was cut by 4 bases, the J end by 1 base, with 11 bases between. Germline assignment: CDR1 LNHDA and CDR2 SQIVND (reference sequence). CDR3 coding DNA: TGTGCCAGTAGTACGATGGGGGCTTCCTACAATGAGCAGTTCTTC. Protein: CASSTMGASYNEQFF.

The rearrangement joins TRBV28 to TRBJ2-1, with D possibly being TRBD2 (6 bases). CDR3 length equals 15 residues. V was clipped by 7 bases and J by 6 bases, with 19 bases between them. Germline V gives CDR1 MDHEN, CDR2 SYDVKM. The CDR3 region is CASTPTSPSANEQFF. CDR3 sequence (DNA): TGTGCCAGCACCCCAACTAGCCCGAGCGCCAATGAGCAGTTCTTC.

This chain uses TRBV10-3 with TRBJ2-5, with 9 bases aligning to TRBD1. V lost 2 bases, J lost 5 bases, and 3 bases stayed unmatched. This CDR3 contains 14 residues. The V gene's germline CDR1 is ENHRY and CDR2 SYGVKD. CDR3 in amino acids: CAISEGQGKETQYF. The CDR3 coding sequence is TGTGCCATCAGTGAGGGACAGGGGAAGGAGACCCAGTACTTC.

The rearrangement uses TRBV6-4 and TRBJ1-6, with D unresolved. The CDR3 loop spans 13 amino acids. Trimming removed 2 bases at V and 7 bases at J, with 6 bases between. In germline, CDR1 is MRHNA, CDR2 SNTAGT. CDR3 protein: CASSDAENSPLHF. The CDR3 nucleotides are TGTGCCAGCAGTGACGCCGAGAATTCACCCCTCCACTTT.

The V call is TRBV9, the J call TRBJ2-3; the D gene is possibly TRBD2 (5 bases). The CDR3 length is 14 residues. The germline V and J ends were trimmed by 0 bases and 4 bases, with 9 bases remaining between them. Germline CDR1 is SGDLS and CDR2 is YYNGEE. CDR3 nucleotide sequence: TGTGCCAGCAGCGTAGCGGCGGGCGCAGATACGCAGTATTTT. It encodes CASSVAAGADTQYF. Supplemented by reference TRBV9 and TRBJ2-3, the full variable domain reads DSGVTQTPKHLITATGQRVTLRCSPRSGDLSVYWYQQSLDQGLQFLIQYYNGEERAKGNILERFSAQQFPDLHSELNLSSLELGDSALYFCASSVAAGADTQYFGPGTRLTVL.

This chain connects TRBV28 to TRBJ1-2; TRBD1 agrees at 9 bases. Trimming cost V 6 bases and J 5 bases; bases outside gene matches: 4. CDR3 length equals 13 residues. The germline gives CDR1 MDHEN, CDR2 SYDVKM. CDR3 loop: CASSRDRGYGYTF. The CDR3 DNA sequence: TGTGCCAGCAGCCGAGACAGGGGGTATGGCTACACCTTC.